Presented here are 10 T cell receptor beta chains from one specimen sequenced in a study of monozygotic twins with inflammatory bowel disease. For each CDR3 protein, TCRdb gives one entry from its re-call of the 5' RACE reads, without DNA. This specimen shows about 300,000 distinct CDR3 sequences; the ten leading clones hold approximately 5.9%. Input material: blood. All receptors derive from a human donor with ulcerative colitis or Crohn's disease, or a healthy co-twin of an affected twin (not recorded which).

V is TRBV5-5 and J is TRBJ2-3; as DNA is missing, the TRBD1 call by TCRdb cannot be tested. Germline V CDR1 and CDR2: SGHKS, YYEKEE (reference sequence). The CDR3 runs to 15 residues. CDR3 in amino acids: CASSSGTASTDTQYF.

The rearrangement joins TRBV11-2 to TRBJ2-7; the TRBD2 assignment by TCRdb is unverifiable without DNA. The CDR3 loop spans 15 amino acids. The germline V gene encodes CDR1 SGHAT and CDR2 FQNNGV. The CDR3 reads CASSWGTRIGYEQYF.

The V call is TRBV3-1, the J call TRBJ2-6. The CDR3 has 19 amino acids. Germline assignment: CDR1 LGHDT and CDR2 YNNKEL (reference sequence). The chain's CDR3 is CASSPTFMTVSSGANVLTF.

V gene TRBV5-6 combines with J gene TRBJ1-2; absent DNA, TCRdb's TRBD1 call cannot be checked. This CDR3 spans 15 amino acids. Germline V CDR1 and CDR2: SGHDT, YYEEEE. The CDR3 sequence: CASSTQGLSSYGYTF.

This chain uses TRBV6-1 with TRBJ2-7. Germline V gives CDR1 MNHNS, CDR2 SASEGT. This CDR3 spans 13 amino acids. The CDR3 spells CASKRHGLYEQYF.

This chain uses TRBV5-1 with TRBJ2-7; there is no DNA to check the TCRdb D call of TRBD2. The CDR3 runs 14 residues. Looked up from germline, CDR1 is SGHRS and CDR2 is YFSETQ. The CDR3 spells CASSVQGPSYEQYF.

This chain joins TRBV12-3 or TRBV12-4 and TRBJ2-7; TCRdb proposes TRBD1, but this gene call is untestable without DNA. The CDR3 consists of 15 residues. The CDR3 sequence is CASSSSDRGSFKQYF.

The rearrangement uses TRBV5-6 and TRBJ2-7; TCRdb designates TRBD2, a call that cannot be tested without DNA. There are 14 residues in the CDR3. Germline lookup yields CDR1 SGHDT and CDR2 YYEEEE. The CDR3 region is CASTLLAGSYEQYF.

The chain recombines TRBV9 with TRBJ1-1. The CDR3 totals 12 residues. CDR1 is SGDLS, CDR2 YYNGEE, per germline. This chain's CDR3 is CASSTPSTEAFF. Based on the CDR3 plus reference TRBV9 and TRBJ1-1, the full variable domain is DSGVTQTPKHLITATGQRVTLRCSPRSGDLSVYWYQQSLDQGLQFLIQYYNGEERAKGNILERFSAQQFPDLHSELNLSSLELGDSALYFCASSTPSTEAFFGQGTRLTVV.

This chain uses TRBV6-5 with TRBJ1-6; TCRdb's D call of TRBD1 is untestable without DNA. The CDR3 loop spans 17 amino acids. Germline V gives CDR1 MNHEY, CDR2 SVGAGI. The CDR3 here is CASSYKRGGQDNSPLHF.